Following are 25 T cell receptor beta chains from one sample sequenced in a study of CD8+ T cells in alopecia areata. Reverse transcription of extracted RNA yielded cDNA, which provided the sequencing template. Assay: immunoSEQ multiplex PCR; the TCRdb copy retains only in-frame clones and omits some. The repertoire holds 90,000 to 100,000 clones, roughly two thirds seen once, with around 15% in the top ten. Sample treatment: oral pan-JAK inhibitor, 5-10 mg twice daily. Here the sequenced sample was CD8+ T cells sorted from blood, taken at week 4, from a patient treated with tofacitinib. These receptors came from a human donor with alopecia areata.

This clone was seen a few times. One junction end disagrees with the germline gene, perhaps due to a read error. The sample holds other DNA sequences that translate to the same CDR3. The rearrangement links TRBV5-1 to TRBJ2-1; 11 positions agree with TRBD2. The CDR3 covers 15 residues. Germline V gene lookup returns CDR1 SGHRS and CDR2 YFSETQ. The CDR3 spells CASSLGLAGGNEQFF. In nucleotides, the CDR3 is TGTGCCAGCAGCTTGGGCCTAGCGGGGGGCAATGAGCAGTTCTTC.

This clone was counted between two and nine times. V gene TRBV30 combines with J gene TRBJ2-7, with 9 bases fitting TRBD2. V gave up 2 bases and J gave up 3 bases; unmatched junction bases: 5. Per the germline V gene, CDR1 is GTSNPN and CDR2 is SVGIG (reference sequence). CDR3 length: 14 residues. The CDR3: CAWSWVAGVYEQYF. CDR3 nucleotides: TGTGCCTGGAGTTGGGTAGCGGGGGTCTACGAGCAGTACTTC.

The J gene is TRBJ2-5, the V gene TRBV29-1; D is undetermined. V was pared by 6 bases and J by 1 base, with 12 bases between. Germline CDR1 reads SQVTM; CDR2 reads ANQGSEA. The CDR3 has 13 residues. The CDR3 nucleotides are TGCAGCGTCGTCCTACCCACCCAAGAGACCCAGTACTTC. Protein: CSVVLPTQETQYF.

This chain uses TRBV27 with TRBJ1-1, with D tentatively TRBD1 (6 bases). The ends were cut back, 5 bases at V and 0 bases at J, with 7 bases in the middle. This CDR3 is built from 13 residues. CDR1 is MNHEY, CDR2 SMNVEV, per germline (reference sequence). CDR3 residues: CASSTGLNTEAFF. The CDR3 DNA reads as TGTGCCAGCAGTACAGGGTTGAACACTGAAGCTTTCTTT.

The CDR3 protein is CASSWMDRGTHEQYF. In DNA form, the CDR3 reads TGTGCCAGCAGCTGGATGGACAGGGGCACCCACGAGCAGTACTTC. V is TRBV5-5 and J is TRBJ2-7, with 9 nucleotides matching TRBD1. Germline V CDR1 and CDR2: SGHKS, YYEKEE (reference sequence). The V gene end was trimmed by 3 bases and the J gene end by 5 bases; junction bases not matched to a gene: 9. The CDR3 spans 15 residues.

The V call is TRBV14, the J call TRBJ2-7; 10 positions match TRBD1. V gave up 4 bases and J gave up 3 bases; unmatched junction bases: 6. The CDR3 runs to 15 residues. Germline loops: CDR1 SGHDN, CDR2 FVKESK. This chain's CDR3 is CASSPPGQGSYEQYF. The CDR3 nucleotides are TGTGCCAGCAGCCCCCCGGGACAGGGGAGCTACGAGCAGTACTTC.

This chain joins TRBV6-6 and TRBJ2-1; D gene ambiguous. V was trimmed by 2 bases and J by 0 bases, leaving 5 bases between them. This CDR3 is 14 amino acids long. Germline lookup yields CDR1 MNHNY and CDR2 SVGAGI (reference sequence). The CDR3 coding sequence is TGTGCCAGCAGTTACCTGGGCTCCTACAATGAGCAGTTCTTC. The encoded protein is CASSYLGSYNEQFF.

This clone occurred a few times. The rearrangement joins TRBV9 to TRBJ2-1; D possibly matches TRBD1 or TRBD2 (6 bases each). The length of the CDR3 is 14 residues. V lost 0 bases to trimming and J lost 7 bases, with 11 bases between them. CDR1 and CDR2 (germline): SGDLS, YYNGEE. The DNA for the CDR3 is TGTGCCAGCAGCGTAGAAGGGGGGCGGAATGAGCAGTTCTTC. The encoded protein is CASSVEGGRNEQFF.

The chain has TRBV5-1 and TRBJ2-7; 11 bases match TRBD1. This CDR3 spans 16 amino acids. CDR1 is SGHRS, CDR2 YFSETQ, per germline. V shed 4 bases, J shed 0 bases, and the junction held 6 bases outside the gene matches. The CDR3 sequence is CASSPGQGASSYEQYF. CDR3 DNA: TGCGCCAGCAGCCCAGGACAGGGGGCTAGCTCCTACGAGCAGTACTTC.

This rearrangement joins TRBV4-1 to TRBJ2-5; 10 nucleotides match TRBD2. CDR1 MGHRA and CDR2 YSYEKL come from the germline V gene. The CDR3 has 15 amino acids. Trimming at V came to 3 bases and at J to 5 bases, leaving 6 bases not matched to a gene. CDR3 amino acids: CASSHVAGGVETQYF. The CDR3 DNA is TGCGCCAGCAGCCATGTAGCGGGGGGAGTGGAGACCCAGTACTTC.

This clone was found a few times. The chain recombines TRBV29-1 with TRBJ1-3; no clear D. Germline-derived CDR1 and CDR2 are SQVTM and ANQGSEA. Trimming removed 4 bases at V and 1 base at J, with 5 bases between. CDR3 length equals 12 residues. As DNA, the CDR3 is TGCAGCGTTGGCGGATCTGGAAACACCATATATTTT. This gives the protein CSVGGSGNTIYF.

The V call is TRBV30, the J call TRBJ1-1, with D uncertain. Germline V gives CDR1 GTSNPN, CDR2 SVGIG (reference sequence). V dropped 5 bases and J dropped 1 base, with 11 bases sitting between them. CDR3 length: 13 residues. Here the CDR3 reads CAWFNPGNTEAFF. The CDR3 DNA reads as TGTGCCTGGTTCAATCCGGGGAACACTGAAGCTTTCTTT.

The rearrangement joins TRBV15 to TRBJ2-6; D gene unclear. Germline CDR1 LNHNV, CDR2 YYDKDF (reference sequence). Trimming left V 0 bases short and J 0 bases short, with 9 bases between. The CDR3 length is 17 residues. For the CDR3, the DNA is TGTGCCACCAGCAGAGATGGTTTCAGCTCTGGGGCCAACGTCCTGACTTTC. Translation: CATSRDGFSSGANVLTF.

This clone has only one observation. This chain connects TRBV14 to TRBJ2-2; maybe TRBD1 (5 bases). The CDR3 contains 14 residues. Between the trimmed V and J ends, which lost 6 bases and 1 base, there was a span of 9 bases. Germline V gives CDR1 SGHDN, CDR2 FVKESK. The CDR3 loop is CASRMTENTGELFF. In DNA form, the CDR3 reads TGTGCCAGCAGGATGACAGAGAACACCGGGGAGCTGTTTTTT.

This clone was observed a few times. Written as DNA, the CDR3 is TGTGCCAGCAGCTTAAAGACAGAAAAAAACATTCAGTACTTC. Encoded protein: CASSLKTEKNIQYF. This chain uses TRBV7-9 with TRBJ2-4; tentative D call: TRBD1 (5 bases). V dropped 2 bases and J dropped 4 bases, with 9 bases sitting between them. The CDR3 spans 14 residues. The germline gives CDR1 SEHNR, CDR2 FQNEAQ (reference sequence).

The chain couples TRBV27 to TRBJ2-7, with a weak D call TRBD1 (5 bases). The CDR3 covers 14 residues. Germline V gives CDR1 MNHEY, CDR2 SMNVEV (reference sequence). The ends were cut back, 1 base at V and 3 bases at J, with 10 bases in the middle. DNA for the CDR3: TGTGCCAGCAGTTTATTTGCAGGGAACTACGAGCAGTACTTC. Translation gives CASSLFAGNYEQYF.

The chain uses TRBV30 and TRBJ1-2, with TRBD1 matching 7 bases. Germline CDR1 GTSNPN, CDR2 SVGIG (reference sequence). Unmatched junction bases numbered 4, after V lost 2 bases and J lost 4 bases. The length of the CDR3 is 13 residues. CDR3 in amino acids: CAWSLQGSYGYTF. The DNA of the CDR3 is TGTGCCTGGAGTTTACAGGGGTCCTATGGCTACACCTTC.

The rearrangement uses TRBV7-9 and TRBJ2-3; 8 bases match TRBD2. Germline CDR1 reads SEHNR; CDR2 reads FQNEAQ (reference sequence). The CDR3 covers 13 residues. V trimming: 5 bases; J trimming: 6 bases; junction bases outside the gene matches: 4. CDR3 coding DNA: TGTGCCAGCAGCGGGACTAGTTCGGATACGCAGTATTTT. Its protein is CASSGTSSDTQYF.

In this sample, this clone turned up a few times. The chain recombines TRBV28 with TRBJ1-1; D is ambiguous. The germline V gene encodes CDR1 MDHEN and CDR2 SYDVKM. V was clipped by 3 bases and J by 3 bases, with 11 bases between them. The CDR3 length is 14 residues. The CDR3 is CASSLSGSYTEAFF. The CDR3 nucleotides are TGTGCCAGCAGTTTGTCGGGGTCCTACACTGAAGCTTTCTTT.

This rearrangement joins TRBV7-9 to TRBJ2-3; D gene ambiguous. The V gene lost 3 bases and the J gene lost 0 bases, with 13 bases spanning the gap. This CDR3 spans 16 amino acids. Germline loops: CDR1 SEHNR, CDR2 FQNEAQ (reference sequence). The CDR3 DNA reads as TGTGCCAGCAGCTTCTTGGGGTTCTCGAGCACAGATACGCAGTATTTT. Translated, it gives CASSFLGFSSTDTQYF.

The chain recombines TRBV9 with TRBJ2-7; 7 nucleotides agree with TRBD1. CDR1 and CDR2 (germline): SGDLS, YYNGEE. This CDR3 is 14 amino acids long. Germline trimming cut 5 bases from V and 0 bases from J; bases unmatched to any gene: 5. The CDR3 loop reads CASSPRDSSYEQYF. In nucleotides, the CDR3 is TGTGCCAGCAGTCCCCGGGACAGCTCCTACGAGCAGTACTTC.

In its sample, this clone was seen a few times. The chain links TRBV4-1 to TRBJ1-1, with unresolved D. This CDR3 is built from 13 residues. CDR1 is MGHRA and CDR2 is YSYEKL in the germline V gene. V lost 2 bases and J lost 1, with 5 bases in between. DNA of the CDR3: TGCGCCAGCAGCCAAAAACCGAACACTGAAGCTTTCTTT. Residues: CASSQKPNTEAFF.

The rearrangement links TRBV14 to TRBJ2-3; maybe TRBD1 (6 bases). With 4 bases removed from V and 2 bases from J, the gap between germline ends came to 13 bases. The CDR3 contains 15 residues. Germline V lookup: CDR1 SGHDN, CDR2 FVKESK. In nucleotides, the CDR3 is TGTGCCAGCAGCCCGGGACACCCGATCACAGATACGCAGTATTTT. Translated, it gives CASSPGHPITDTQYF.

The CDR3 nucleotides read TGCAGCGTGATCCGGGACAGCACCTACGAGCAGTACTTC. It encodes CSVIRDSTYEQYF. This rearrangement joins TRBV29-1 to TRBJ2-7; 7 bases are a match to TRBD1. CDR1 is SQVTM, CDR2 ANQGSEA, per germline. J gave up 2 bases and V 6 bases, and 7 bases lay outside the gene matches. The CDR3 extends over 13 amino acids.

The chain employs TRBV19 and TRBJ2-3; 10 positions match TRBD2. J was trimmed by 2 bases and V by 5 bases; bases with no gene match: 7. The CDR3 extends over 16 amino acids. Germline V lookup: CDR1 LNHDA, CDR2 SQIVND (reference sequence). DNA for the CDR3: TGTGCCAGTAGTCCATGGACTAGCGGAGTCACAGATACGCAGTATTTT. It encodes CASSPWTSGVTDTQYF. The full variable domain, completed using reference TRBV19 and TRBJ2-3, is DGGITQSPKYLFRKEGQNVTLSCEQNLNHDAMYWYRQDPGQGLRLIYYSQIVNDFQKGDIAEGYSVSREKKESFPLTVTSAQKNPTAFYLCASSPWTSGVTDTQYFGPGTRLTVL.